The 9 T cell receptor beta chains given below trace back to one sample, sequenced in a study of immune characteristics of hereditary and idiopathic chronic pancreatitis. Sequenced by immunoSEQ multiplex PCR; TCRdb stores in-frame clones only, minus some. Found here are approximately 9,800 clones, more than 75% of them singletons; the top ten hold approximately 15%. Total pancreatectomy with islet autotransplantation was the source of the chronic pancreatitis pancreas tissue. What was sequenced was pancreas tissue with idiopathic chronic pancreatitis. The receptor set was obtained from a human donor with chronic pancreatitis.

This CDR3 is CASSPVTLAEQYV. In nucleotides, the CDR3 is TGTGCCAGCAGCCCGGTAACCCTTGCCGAGCAGTACGTC. This chain joins TRBV7-8 and TRBJ2-7; D ambiguous. Trimming took off 5 bases at V and 6 bases at J, with 14 bases between the two ends. CDR1 is SGHVS, CDR2 FQNEAQ, per germline. The CDR3 covers 13 residues.

This chain uses TRBV2 with TRBJ2-3, with 10 nucleotides matching TRBD2. The ends lost 5 bases at V and 3 bases at J; junction bases unmatched: 5. This CDR3 is built from 15 residues. The germline CDR1 and CDR2 sequences are SNHLY and FYNNEI. The CDR3: CASSSGGAGTDTQYF. As DNA, the CDR3 is TGTGCCAGCAGTAGCGGGGGGGCCGGGACAGATACGCAGTATTTT.

This clone was recorded once. The chain employs TRBV6-5 and TRBJ1-1, with 7 bases matching TRBD1. The CDR3 is made up of 15 amino acids. Per germline, CDR1 MNHEY and CDR2 SVGAGI. Trimming cost V 0 bases and J 5 bases; bases outside gene matches: 6. CDR3 in amino acids: CASSYSFRGGTEAFF. CDR3 sequence (DNA): TGTGCCAGCAGTTACTCGTTCAGGGGGGGAACTGAAGCTTTCTTT.

V and J are TRBV5-1 and TRBJ1-4; D uncertain. The CDR3 is 16 residues long. With 0 bases removed from V and 0 bases from J, the gap between germline ends came to 9 bases. CDR1 SGHRS and CDR2 YFSETQ come from the germline V gene. Here the CDR3 reads CASSLGRSATNEKLFF. The CDR3 DNA is TGCGCCAGCAGCTTGGGCAGGAGTGCAACTAATGAAAAACTGTTTTTT.

The chain combines TRBV3-1 (or the pseudogene TRBV3-2) with TRBJ2-1; D may be TRBD2 (5 bases). In germline, CDR1 is LGHDT, CDR2 YNNKEL (reference sequence). The CDR3 totals 16 residues. Trimming shortened V by 4 bases and J by 4 bases, and 17 bases separated the two germline ends. The CDR3 bases are TGTGCCAGCAGCCCGACACTAGGCCTTGCATACAATGAGCAGTTCTTC. As protein: CASSPTLGLAYNEQFF.

The chain links TRBV11-3 to TRBJ2-1; TRBD2 matches 14 bases. CDR1 SGHNT and CDR2 YENEEA come from the germline V gene. J lost 8 bases, V lost 4 bases, and 7 bases had no gene match. The CDR3 extends over 16 amino acids. CDR3 region: CASSSGLAGVLDEQFF. The CDR3 region has the DNA TGTGCCAGCAGCTCGGGACTAGCGGGGGTTTTAGATGAGCAGTTCTTC.

This clone has just one count. The rearrangement uses TRBV10-3 and TRBJ1-4; 8 bases line up with TRBD1. The CDR3 has 15 amino acids. The germline gives CDR1 ENHRY, CDR2 SYGVKD. V shed 2 bases and J 5 bases; nucleotides not matched to a gene: 4. CDR3 region: CAISEGTGTNEKLFF. The CDR3 DNA sequence: TGTGCCATCAGTGAGGGGACAGGCACAAATGAAAAACTGTTTTTT.

This chain links TRBV2 with TRBJ2-7, with 12 nucleotides matching TRBD2. V was clipped by 6 bases and J by 5 bases; unmatched bases: 8. There are 15 residues in the CDR3. CDR1 is SNHLY, CDR2 FYNNEI, per germline. CDR3: CASSRASGGVDEQYV. The CDR3 DNA reads TGTGCCAGCAGCCGTGCTAGCGGGGGGGTAGACGAGCAGTACGTC.

The gene calls are TRBV2 and TRBJ2-5; D might be TRBD1 (5 bases). V was clipped by 11 bases and J by 2 bases, with 21 bases between them. This CDR3 spans 15 amino acids. CDR1 and CDR2 from the germline V gene are SNHLY and FYNNEI. Here the CDR3 DNA reads TGTGCCGGCGGACGTCAGGGCCTACCTCAAGAGACCCAGTACTTC. The encoded protein is CAGGRQGLPQETQYF.